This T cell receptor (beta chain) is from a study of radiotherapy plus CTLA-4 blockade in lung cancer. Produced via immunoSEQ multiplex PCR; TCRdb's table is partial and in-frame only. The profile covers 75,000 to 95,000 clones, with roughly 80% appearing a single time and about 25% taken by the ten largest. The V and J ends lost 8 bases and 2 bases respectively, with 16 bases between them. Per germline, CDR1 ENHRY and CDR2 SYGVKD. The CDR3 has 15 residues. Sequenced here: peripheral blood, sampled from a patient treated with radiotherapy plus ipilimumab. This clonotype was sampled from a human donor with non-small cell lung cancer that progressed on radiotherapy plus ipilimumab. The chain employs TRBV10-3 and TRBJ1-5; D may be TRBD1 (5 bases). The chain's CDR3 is CAIGPREGRNQPQHF. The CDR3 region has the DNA TGTGCCATCGGACCCCGAGAGGGACGCAATCAGCCCCAGCATTTT.